This T cell receptor (beta chain) was identified in a study of PD-L1 blockade in urothelial cancer (dated by TCRdb to 2016 to 2017). About the full investigation: Therapy was started in the mid-2010s for all patients, and atezolizumab 1,200 mg was administered intravenously every 3 weeks. Blood samples gave a median of approximately 150,000 T cells and some 83,000 unique TCRs, with a median clonality of around 0.08. An ECOG performance status of 0 or 1 was recorded for the patients, and 0 to 3 prior chemotherapy regimens had been received by the patients. In the same patients, whole exome sequencing and RNA sequencing of pretreatment tumors were performed in addition to TCR sequencing. Durable clinical benefit meant progression-free survival longer than 6 months, and TCR features were also tested against progression-free and overall survival. Twenty-five of 29 patients were males with bladder-origin urothelial cancer, and about 60% of the roughly 30 reported a prior smoking history. Blood samples were analyzed at 3 weeks after treatment start (second dose) and at 6 weeks after treatment start. An exploratory multi-omic analysis was conducted of the somatic, immune and clinical correlates of response to PD-L1 blockade with atezolizumab in urothelial cancer. TCR sequencing covered pretreatment tumor samples and matched, serially collected peripheral blood taken before and after atezolizumab treatment. Eight or nine patients reached durable clinical benefit, while 20 patients did not. Around 29 patients had pretreatment blood TCR-seq, roughly 25 had at least one posttreatment blood collection, and roughly 25 had tumor TCR-seq. What the authors observed across the whole study: Greater expansion of tumor-associated TCR clones in peripheral blood 3 weeks after the start of treatment was observed in patients with durable benefit (n of about 20, p = 0.022). Small sample size (n ≈ 30) and many exploratory analyses mean the results are intended to be hypothesis-generating. A pretreatment peripheral blood TCR clonality below the median was linked to improved progression-free and overall survival.

From a lookup of the germline V gene, CDR1 and CDR2 are ENHRY and SYGVKD. V loses 4 bases at its end and J loses 5 bases; junction bases beyond the gene matches: 11. From cysteine to phenylalanine, the CDR3 is 17 amino acids long. The sequence is cut down to CDR3 DNA, 51 bases in frame from base 1. A cohort of more than 25 patients with locally advanced or metastatic urothelial carcinoma, treated at Memorial Sloan Kettering on a trial protocol, was included. Peripheral blood mononuclear cells were collected pretreatment and during treatment, with between 1 and 8 total time points per patient. The Qiagen DNeasy Blood extraction kit was used to purify genomic DNA from total PBMCs and tumor samples. Collected pretreatment and during treatment, PBMCs were isolated and stored as previously described. Synthetic TCR analog templates were spiked into each PCR to estimate absolute template abundance from read counts. TCRbeta CDR3 regions were amplified from genomic DNA with bias-controlled V and J gene primers using the immunoSEQ assay. Sequencing of rearranged TCRbeta segments was done at approximately 20X coverage. Concerning the study's data processing: Clustering was used to correct sequencing errors, and CDR3s were annotated against IMGT so that V, D and J genes could be assigned. Downstream analyses used only productive TCRbeta rearrangements, leaving out any out-of-frame or stop-codon sequences. Clonality was calculated as one minus the Shannon entropy normalized by the log of the number of unique productive sequences. Fisher's exact test with Benjamini-Hochberg correction, using a cutoff of adjusted p below 0.01, was how clones that differed between time points or between blood and tumor were identified. TCRdb holds this immuneACCESS table with in-frame rearrangements only. Some clones are missing; in checked studies, unresolved V genes explain under half, and the rest has no known cause. V, J and clone size derive from that table, while D and trimming were established from the DNA sequence. This sample has over 65,000 clones in its table, and under 90% of those were observed once. The top ten constitute approximately 5% of the sample.

Of note for this clone: This receptor's antigen is unknown. The input lacks base qualities; no much larger clone sits a single base away.

This TCR was sampled from a man between 70 and 80 years old with urothelial cancer. The chain is made from TRBV10-3 and TRBJ2-1; 10 bases in between match TRBD2. The specimen comprised PBMCs, sampled around atezolizumab (anti-PD-L1) treatment. CDR3 loop: CAISVYSSGRQHNEQFF. In nucleotide form, the sequence is TGTGCCATCAGTGTCTACAGTAGCGGGAGGCAACACAATGAGCAGTTCTTC.